This T cell receptor (beta chain) was found in a study of shared clonotypes between healthy human individuals. Deep was the level used in running the assay. TCRdb keeps only in-frame clones here, not all; method: immunoSEQ multiplex PCR. The sample lists 850,000 to 1,200,000 clones; around 74% were seen once. CDR1 and CDR2 (germline): WNHNN, SYGVQD (reference sequence). The CDR3 extends over 14 amino acids. With V trimmed by 5 bases and J by 2 bases, 4 bases remained unmatched. This rearrangement joins TRBV10-1 to TRBJ2-5; 8 nucleotides align to TRBD1. The TCR sequence derives from a young man in good health. Input material: memory CD4+ T cells sorted from blood. Stated subset: CD45RA-negative fraction. The CDR3 region has the DNA TGCGCCAGCAGTCCACACAGGGGGCAAGAGACCCAGTACTTC. Amino acid sequence: CASSPHRGQETQYF.